This T cell receptor (beta chain) comes out of a study of CD8 T cells in Susac syndrome (dated by TCRdb to between 2017 and 2020). Broadly, across the study: Among the sequenced Susac syndrome patients, five or six had clinically active disease and roughly 8 were in clinical remission. Susac syndrome patients were therapy-naive, on corticosteroids (some also receiving IVIg), or on IVIg alone at blood withdrawal. Repertoire sequencing was used to test whether CD8+ T cell activation and differentiation in Susac syndrome was antigen driven. Clonality of the CD8+ T cell repertoire was compared between around 13 healthy donors, around 14 Susac syndrome patients and fewer than 16 multiple sclerosis patients.

Overall study outcomes, separate from this receptor: Clonal expansion was seen in Susac syndrome CD8+ repertoires, peaking in CD8+ TEMRA cells and being greater in clinically active patients than in remitting ones. The number of individuals in the TCR sequencing and HLA analysis was recognized as being relatively small. Looking at Susac-specific public clones, the researchers identified some 16 in the total CD8+ repertoire and about 5 in the CD8+ TEMRA repertoire.

As concerns this clonotype: The antigen it binds to is not known. No qualities accompany the bases; no much larger clone lies one base away.

Peripheral blood CD8+ and CD4+ T cells from healthy donors, Susac syndrome patients and multiple sclerosis patients were profiled using high-throughput TCR beta sequencing. The Susac syndrome patients fulfilled recently defined diagnostic criteria for definite or probable disease. Bulk CD8+ and CD4+ T cells were purified by magnetic negative isolation, while CD8+ TEMRA cells were enriched using FACS. Blood was drawn into EDTA tubes, processed within 24 hours, and PBMCs were isolated by density gradient centrifugation. PBMCs intended for TCR sequencing were cryopreserved in liquid nitrogen and thawed later in a water bath at 37 degrees C. The sorted or isolated CD4+, CD8+ and CD8+ TEMRA cells reached a purity of at least 90%. Including the terminal cysteine and phenylalanine, the CDR3 comprises 14 residues. Only CDR3 DNA remains: 42 bases, in frame from the first base. Trimming costs V 0 bases and J 2 bases, and their ends lie 8 bases apart. Reading the germline V gene (reference sequence) gives CDR1 LNHNV and CDR2 YYDKDF.

RNA was extracted using the RNeasy kit, and roughly 0.45 to 1 ug of the RNA was reverse transcribed with random hexamers. The immunoSEQ multiplex PCR assay, covering 54 Vbeta and 13 Jbeta segments, was used to amplify TCR beta CDR3 regions. PCR amplification bias was corrected using a synthetic template baseline for primer optimization and computational correction. For the original study's pipeline: Only productive sequences were kept, with reads annotated to V, D and J genes according to IMGT and analyzed in immunoSEQ Analyzer. To calculate clonality, Shannon entropy was normalized by log2 of the number of productive unique sequences and then subtracted from one. For each patient and control, public and private clones were evaluated among the 100 most prevalent clones. Clones were defined as Susac-specific if absent from the healthy and MS cohorts, from approximately 1,100 published viral clones and from other ImmuneACCESS disease sequences. TCRdb reanalyzed the raw reads on its own, using fastp at Q25 for trimming and MiXCR for clone calling, and kept in-frame beta chains. Duplicate CDR3 protein sequences are folded into a single record with the most common DNA and genes. The V and J calls were not made by the authors but by TCRdb's processing. The sample table shows about 100,000 distinct CDR3 sequences, and roughly 96% are seen once. Roughly 0.29% of the sample is taken by the ten largest.

This sequence was found in a human donor with Susac syndrome. The chain joins TRBV15 to TRBJ2-7; the D gene cannot be resolved reliably. Material: CD8+ T cells from PBMCs. This receptor carries the CDR3 CATSREGRTYEQYF. The DNA sequence follows: TGTGCCACCAGCAGAGAGGGTAGGACCTACGAGCAGTACTTC.